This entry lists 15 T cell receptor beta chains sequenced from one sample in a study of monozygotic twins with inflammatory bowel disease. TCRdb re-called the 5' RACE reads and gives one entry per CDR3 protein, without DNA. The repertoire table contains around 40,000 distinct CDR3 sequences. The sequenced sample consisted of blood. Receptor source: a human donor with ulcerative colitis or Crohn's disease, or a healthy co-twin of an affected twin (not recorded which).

The CDR3 sequence is CASSLINEAFF. The chain carries TRBV7-2 and TRBJ1-1. The CDR3 has 11 amino acids. Per germline, CDR1 SGHTA and CDR2 FQGNSA.

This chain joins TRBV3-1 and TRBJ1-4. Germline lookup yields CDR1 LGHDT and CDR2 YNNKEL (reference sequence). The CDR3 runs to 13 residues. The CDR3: CASSQDLNEKLFF.

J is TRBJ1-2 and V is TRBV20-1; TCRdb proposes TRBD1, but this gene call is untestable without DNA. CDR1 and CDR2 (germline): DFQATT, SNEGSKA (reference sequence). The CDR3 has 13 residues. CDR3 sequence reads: CSASPQGEGGYTF.

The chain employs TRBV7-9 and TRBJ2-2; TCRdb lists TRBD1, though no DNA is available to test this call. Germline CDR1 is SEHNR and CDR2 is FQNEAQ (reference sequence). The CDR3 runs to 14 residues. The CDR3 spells CASSAGTGTGELFF. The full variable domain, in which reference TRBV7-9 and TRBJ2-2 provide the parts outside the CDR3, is DTGVSQNPRHKITKRGQNVTFRCDPISEHNRLYWYRQTLGQGPEFLTYFQNEAQLEKSRLLSDRFSAERPKGSFSTLEIQRTEQGDSAMYLCASSAGTGTGELFFGEGSRLTVL.

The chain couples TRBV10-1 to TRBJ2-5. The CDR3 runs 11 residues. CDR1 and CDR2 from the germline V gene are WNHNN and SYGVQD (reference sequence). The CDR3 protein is CARTGTETQYF.

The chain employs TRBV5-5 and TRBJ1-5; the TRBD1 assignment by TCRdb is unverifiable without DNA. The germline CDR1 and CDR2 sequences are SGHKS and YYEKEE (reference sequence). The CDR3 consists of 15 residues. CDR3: CASSFLPQGTQPQHF.

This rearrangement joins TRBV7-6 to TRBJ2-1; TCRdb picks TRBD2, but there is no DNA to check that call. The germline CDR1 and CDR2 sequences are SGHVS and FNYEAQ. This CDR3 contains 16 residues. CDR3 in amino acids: CASSVTSAGAELEQFF. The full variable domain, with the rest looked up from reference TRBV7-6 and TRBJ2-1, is GAGVSQSPRYKVTKRGQDVALRCDPISGHVSLYWYRQALGQGPEFLTYFNYEAQQDKSGLPNDRFSAERPEGSISTLTIQRTEQRDSAMYRCASSVTSAGAELEQFFGPGTRLTVL.

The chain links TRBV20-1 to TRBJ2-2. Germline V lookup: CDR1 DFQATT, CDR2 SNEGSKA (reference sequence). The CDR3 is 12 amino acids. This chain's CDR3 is CSATERAGELFF.

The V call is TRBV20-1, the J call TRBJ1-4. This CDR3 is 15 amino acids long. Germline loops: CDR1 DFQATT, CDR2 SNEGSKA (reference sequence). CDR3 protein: CSARGRGGENEKLFF.

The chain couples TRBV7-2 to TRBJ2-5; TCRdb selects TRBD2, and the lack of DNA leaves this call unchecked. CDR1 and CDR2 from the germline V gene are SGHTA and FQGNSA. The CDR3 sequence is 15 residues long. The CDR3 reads CASSLAGQREETQYF.

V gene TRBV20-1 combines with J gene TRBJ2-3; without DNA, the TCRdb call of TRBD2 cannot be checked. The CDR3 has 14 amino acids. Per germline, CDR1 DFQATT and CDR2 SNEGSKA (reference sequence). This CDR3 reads CSARGAVGTDTQYF.

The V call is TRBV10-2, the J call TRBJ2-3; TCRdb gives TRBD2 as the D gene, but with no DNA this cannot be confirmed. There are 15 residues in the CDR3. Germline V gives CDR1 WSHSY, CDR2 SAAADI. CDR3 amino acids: CASREPGLAGDTQYF.

The CDR3 sequence is CASSFFDRGNEQFF. The chain combines TRBV27 with TRBJ2-1; the D gene TCRdb calls, TRBD1, cannot be checked with no DNA. Germline lookup yields CDR1 MNHEY and CDR2 SMNVEV (reference sequence). CDR3 size: 14 residues.

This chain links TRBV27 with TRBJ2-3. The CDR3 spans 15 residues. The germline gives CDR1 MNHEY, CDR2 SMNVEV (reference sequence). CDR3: CASSLWQDVTDTQYF.

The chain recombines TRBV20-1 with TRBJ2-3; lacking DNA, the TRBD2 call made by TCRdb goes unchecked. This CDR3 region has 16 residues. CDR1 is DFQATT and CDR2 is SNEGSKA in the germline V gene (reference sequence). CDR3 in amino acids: CSAWKSTSGRTDTQYF.